Detailed here is one TCR beta chain. Measured with immunoSEQ multiplex PCR; TCRdb has only the in-frame clones, and not every one. The table lists tens of thousands of clones, 88% of them singletons. The entry originates in a study of blood T cell repertoires in COVID-19. The junction had 10 bases not matched to a gene; V was cut back by 7 bases and J by 6 bases. Germline CDR1 SEHNR, CDR2 FQNEAQ (reference sequence). The CDR3 runs 14 residues. The clonotype was recovered from a man over 45 with active COVID-19. The source material was peripheral blood. This chain connects TRBV7-9 to TRBJ2-3; 7 bases map to TRBD2. DNA of the CDR3: TGTGCCAGCACCCTGGGGGGGTCTACTGATACGCAGTATTTT. This translates into CASTLGGSTDTQYF.